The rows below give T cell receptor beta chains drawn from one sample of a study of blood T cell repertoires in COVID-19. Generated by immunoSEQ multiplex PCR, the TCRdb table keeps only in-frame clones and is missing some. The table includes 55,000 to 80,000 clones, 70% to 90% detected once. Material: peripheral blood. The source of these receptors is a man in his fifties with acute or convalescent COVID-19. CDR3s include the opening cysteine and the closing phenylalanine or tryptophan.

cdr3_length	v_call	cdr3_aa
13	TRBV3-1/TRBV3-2	CASSHDSEAEQFF
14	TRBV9	CASSVGSGFAEAFF
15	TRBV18	CASSPRHTSTDTQYF
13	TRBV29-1	CSVLGQGRNEQFF
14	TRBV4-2	CASSGATSTDTQYF
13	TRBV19	CASSIGRRETQYF
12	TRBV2	CASSKPDNEQFF
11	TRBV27	CASRQGDGYTF
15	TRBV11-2	CASSQQDRGLNEQYF
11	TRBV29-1	CSAHDSETQYF
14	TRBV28	CASGTIGDNQPQHF
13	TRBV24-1	CATGATGYNEQFF
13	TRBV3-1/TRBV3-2	CASSLSQGDGYTF
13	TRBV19	CASIGPGITEAFF
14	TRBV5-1	CASSPTGGNYGYTF
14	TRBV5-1	CASSPEGRNYGYTF
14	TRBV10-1	CASSESFGDFEAFF
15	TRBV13	CASSLPTGGPGEQYF
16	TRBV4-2	CASSQSQDSSGNTIYF
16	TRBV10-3	CATNRRTEIFGYGYTF
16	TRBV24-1	CATSPGGGVSNQPQHF
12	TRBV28	CASSSGSETQYF
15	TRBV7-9	CASSRGQGAQETQYF
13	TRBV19	CASSGQGAVAAFF
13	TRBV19	CASRLTGVEKLFF
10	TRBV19	CATGTYGYTF
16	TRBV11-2	CASNPTRGLPGNTIYF
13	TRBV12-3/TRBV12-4	CASSRGSKTEAFF
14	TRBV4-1	CASRVRLSTDTQYF
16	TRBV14	CASSQDLGRVGNGYTF
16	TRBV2	CASSVAGTGLTDTQYF
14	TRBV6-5	CASTGDRARAEAFF
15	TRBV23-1	CASSQSRCPNTEAFF
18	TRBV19	CASSIGPRDRGRNQPQHF
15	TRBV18	CASSLGQAGNTEAFF
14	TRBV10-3	CAISEPQGIYGYTF
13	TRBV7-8	CASSLDRGRGYTF
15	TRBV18	CASSPQQQGMGEQYF
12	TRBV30	CAWNRQGYGYTF
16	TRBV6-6	CASSGGQGTGANVLTF
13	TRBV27	CASSFLTGDEQFF
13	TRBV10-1	CASSGLNGNTIYF
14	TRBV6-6	CASEIGGATYEQYF
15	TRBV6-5	CASSPQGQKNQPQHF
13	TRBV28	CATREGQKNIQYF
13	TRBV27	CASSFVSTDTQYF
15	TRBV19	CASSIDPARAYEQYF
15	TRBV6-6	CASNQLDRGKQPQHF
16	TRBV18	CASSPEPGQLLYGYTF
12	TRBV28	CASSFGTSEQYF
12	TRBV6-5	CASRAQGYIQYF
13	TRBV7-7	CASSSGHQETQYF
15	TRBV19	CASSSSSGQLDGYTF
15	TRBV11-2	CASRIGTGVDQPQHF
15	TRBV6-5	CASTNSGGATDTQYF
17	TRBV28	CASSTRTGGAGNYGYTF
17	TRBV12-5	CASGLVIAGAGTDTQYF
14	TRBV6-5	CATRLTASQETQYF
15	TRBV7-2	CASSAGVYSNQPQHF
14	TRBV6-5	CASSITGRVSEAFF